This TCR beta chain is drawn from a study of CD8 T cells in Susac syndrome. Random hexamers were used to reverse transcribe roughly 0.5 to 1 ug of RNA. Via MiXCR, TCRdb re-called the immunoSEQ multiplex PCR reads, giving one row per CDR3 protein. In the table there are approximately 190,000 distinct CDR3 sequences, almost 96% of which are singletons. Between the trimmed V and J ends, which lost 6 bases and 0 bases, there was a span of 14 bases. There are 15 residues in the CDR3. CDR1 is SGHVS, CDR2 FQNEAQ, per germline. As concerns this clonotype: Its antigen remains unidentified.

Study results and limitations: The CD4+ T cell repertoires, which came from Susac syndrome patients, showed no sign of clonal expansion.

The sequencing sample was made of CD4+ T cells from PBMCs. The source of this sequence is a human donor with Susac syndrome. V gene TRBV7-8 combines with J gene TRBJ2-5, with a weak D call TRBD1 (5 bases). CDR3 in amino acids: CASRGQGRDQETQYF. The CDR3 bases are TGTGCCAGCAGGGGGCAGGGCCGTGACCAAGAGACCCAGTACTTC. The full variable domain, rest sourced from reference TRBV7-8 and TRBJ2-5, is GAGVSQSPRYKVAKRGQDVALRCDPISGHVSLFWYQQALGQGPEFLTYFQNEAQLDKSGLPSDRFFAERPEGSVSTLKIQRTQQEDSAVYLCASRGQGRDQETQYFGPGTRLLVL.